This is a list of T cell receptor beta chains from one sample in a study of blood T cell repertoires in COVID-19. Libraries were prepared by immunoSEQ multiplex PCR; TCRdb keeps only in-frame clonotypes and omits some of them. The data contain under 150,000 clones, around 82% of them seen just once; the ten biggest clones take up 5.5%. The sample comprised PBMCs or T cells enriched from blood (not recorded which). These receptors all stem from a man aged 35-49 years with acute COVID-19. The conserved cysteine and the conserved F or W are not part of the CDR3 here. The order of the fields is V gene, clone size, D gene, CDR3 protein. D genes are given only for firm matches. Clone size is shown for a subset of rows, as once, few, many or a class of expanded clone.

TRBV5-4 | NA | TRBD1 | ASKLGTGGPSTDTQY
TRBV7-2 | many | TRBD1 | ASSLYPRREGGKSNEQF
TRBV6-2/TRBV6-3 | NA | TRBD2 | ASSYSTSGRATDTQY
TRBV7-8 | NA | TRBD1 | ASSGGQGAADTQY
TRBV27 | NA | NA | ARGGGRIYGYT
TRBV5-1 | once | NA | ASSLEGAADTQY
TRBV3-1/TRBV3-2 | NA | NA | ASSQEAGHTGELF
TRBV4-1 | few | NA | ASSQGVQPPYNSPLH
TRBV2 | NA | TRBD1 | ASSSDREYSGNTIY
TRBV7-9 | NA | NA | ASSQVPRGDTGELF
TRBV9 | NA | TRBD1 | ASSVVTGGYNEQF
TRBV3-1/TRBV3-2 | NA | NA | ASSQILTQGSFYEQY
TRBV5-1 | NA | NA | ASSLAGQEGRRDTEAF
TRBV19 | NA | NA | ASTPGLNTGELF
TRBV4-1 | NA | TRBD1 | ASSPGQGAYEQY